This TCR beta chain came from a study of blood T cells in healthy people across ages. Background on the study: There was about one barcoded beta molecule captured by template switching per two T cells.

With a J-beta primer mix and a sample-barcoded 5' primer, a second PCR ran about 7 to 12 cycles. TCRdb used MiXCR to reprocess the 5' RACE reads, holding one entry per CDR3 protein. The data show about 970,000 distinct CDR3 sequences, roughly 51% seen once. This CDR3 has 14 amino acids. Germline loops: CDR1 MNHEY, CDR2 SMNVEV (reference sequence). Unmatched junction bases numbered 8, after V lost 5 bases and J lost 7 bases. This clonotype was detected once. A much bigger clone sits one base away, suggesting this may be a read error. This clonotype was sampled from a woman aged 55 to 70 in good health. The V gene is TRBV27, the J gene TRBJ2-5; 9 nucleotides line up with TRBD1. The sample was blood. The CDR3 protein is CASSPLGQGGTQYF. For the CDR3, the DNA is TGTGCCAGCAGTCCATTGGGACAGGGTGGGACCCAGTACTTC.